This T cell receptor (beta chain) was profiled in a study of shared T cell receptors in the human thymus. Sequencing used immunoSEQ multiplex PCR; TCRdb keeps in-frame clones, though not all of them. This table has 550,000 to 800,000 clones, 70% to 90% appearing once. With 2 bases removed from V and 1 base from J, the gap between germline ends came to 14 bases. Germline-derived CDR1 and CDR2 are SNHLY and FYNNEI. The CDR3 consists of 16 residues. The sample was also reused in another study, on human thymus T cells. That report adds: Having corrective surgery for congenital heart defects, healthy Finnish infants were the ones who donated.

This clonotype was obtained from a girl under three years old with a congenital heart defect. The chain combines TRBV2 with TRBJ1-2; no firm D call. Sequencing was carried out using thymocytes. The CDR3 DNA sequence: TGTGCCAGCAGTGAAAGGGAGGAGGGCGGTAACTATGGCTACACCTTC. It yields the protein CASSEREEGGNYGYTF.